This is a list of T cell receptor beta chains from one sample in a study of Graves' ophthalmopathy and Graves' hyperthyroidism. MiXCR was run by TCRdb on the multiplex PCR reads, yielding one entry per CDR3 protein. The table records approximately 150,000 distinct CDR3 sequences, 39% of them present only once. Sample: peripheral blood. All receptors come from a man between 25 and 39 years old with Graves' ophthalmopathy. The CDR3 runs from the conserved cysteine through the conserved F or W. Fields, in order: J gene, clone size, V gene, D gene, CDR3 DNA, CDR3 protein. A D gene is named only where the DNA matches it firmly. Size tells how often a clone was seen (once, few, many) or the class of an expanded clone, and some rows leave it out.

>TRBJ2-7|many|TRBV4-3|NA
TGCGCCAGCAGCCAAGAAGGGGCCTCCTACGAGCAGTACTTC
CASSQEGASYEQYF
>TRBJ2-4|NA|TRBV28|NA
TGTGCCAGCAGTTTATTCCGGGACCTTGCCAAAAACATTCAGTACTTC
CASSLFRDLAKNIQYF
>TRBJ2-5|NA|TRBV5-6|TRBD1
TGTGCCAGCAGCTTGGCGGGACAGGGCTCCTACGAGACCCAGTACTTC
CASSLAGQGSYETQYF
>TRBJ1-4|NA|TRBV11-2|NA
TGTGCCAGCAGCGGAGACCCAACTAATGAAAAACTGTTTTTT
CASSGDPTNEKLFF
>TRBJ1-1|NA|TRBV6-2/TRBV6-3|TRBD1
TGTGCCAGCAGTTACCTCGCCAGGGGGACTGAAGCTTTCTTT
CASSYLARGTEAFF
>TRBJ2-2|NA|TRBV6-1|NA
TGTGCCAGCAGTAAGACAGGCCACCGCGCCGGGGAGCTGTTTTTT
CASSKTGHRAGELFF
>TRBJ1-3|many|TRBV11-2|NA
TGTGCCAGCAGCTTAAGGTCCGGGGGGCTGGAAGGAAACACCATATATTTT
CASSLRSGGLEGNTIYF
>TRBJ1-1|many|TRBV12-3/TRBV12-4|NA
TGTGCCAGCATCCAAGCCCCAGGCACTGAAGCTTTCTTT
CASIQAPGTEAFF
>TRBJ2-7|few|TRBV6-2/TRBV6-3|NA
TGTGCCAGCAGAACTACCTACGAGCAGTACTTC
CASRTTYEQYF
>TRBJ2-2|NA|TRBV6-1|TRBD1
TGTGCCAGCAGGACAGGGGCCTCTCTCATGGGGGAGCTGTTTTTT
CASRTGASLMGELFF
>TRBJ2-3|many|TRBV10-1|TRBD2
TGCGCCAGCAGTGAACGGGTAGCGGGAAGTATCACAGATACGCAGTATTTT
CASSERVAGSITDTQYF
>TRBJ2-5|NA|TRBV28|NA
TGTGCCAGCAATGTGGACAGCCAAGAGACCCAGTACTTC
CASNVDSQETQYF